This TCR beta chain stems from a study of STAT5B mutations in CD4+ large granular lymphocyte leukemia. The CDR3 has 13 residues. Trimming pared 0 bases from V and 6 bases from J, leaving 7 bases between. Germline loops: CDR1 SGDLS, CDR2 YYNGEE. The table came from immunoSEQ multiplex PCR; TCRdb's copy has only in-frame clones and leaves some out. The profile shows some 30,000 clones, just under 80% of them singletons. This clone was seen more than once but under ten times. This sequence was found in a human donor in good health. The chain links TRBV9 to TRBJ2-1; D might be TRBD2 (6 bases). What was sequenced was CD4+ T cells from blood buffy coats. CDR3 sequence reads: CASSVATSNEQFF. In DNA, the CDR3 is TGTGCCAGCAGCGTAGCGACTAGCAATGAGCAGTTCTTC.